Following are 5 T cell receptor beta chains from one sample sequenced in a study of shared clonotypes between healthy human individuals. Profiling relied on immunoSEQ multiplex PCR, and the TCRdb table lists in-frame clones only, not all of them. The table has fewer than 500,000 clones, 60% to 80% seen once. The sequencing input was PBMCs. The receptor set was obtained from a woman aged 40-49 years in good health. Some clones in this sample may be carry-over from other donors' samples.

The rearrangement links TRBV4-3 to TRBJ1-6; possible D gene TRBD1, 5 bases. Germline-derived CDR1 and CDR2 are LGHNA and YSLEER. Trimming took off 0 bases at V and 10 bases at J, with 13 bases between the two ends. There are 15 residues in the CDR3. The CDR3 protein is CASSQERGGRSPLHF. CDR3 DNA sequence: TGCGCCAGCAGCCAAGAGAGGGGAGGAAGGTCACCCCTCCACTTT.

This clone has only a few counts. As DNA, the CDR3 is TGTGCCAGCAGCTTAAGCAGCTTCATGAACACTGAAGCTTTCTTT. Its translation is CASSLSSFMNTEAFF. The rearrangement uses TRBV7-9 and TRBJ1-1, with unresolved D. Trimming removed 2 bases from V and 0 bases from J, with 10 bases in between. The CDR3 extends over 15 amino acids. CDR1 SEHNR and CDR2 FQNEAQ come from the germline V gene (reference sequence).

The chain uses TRBV5-1 and TRBJ2-5; TRBD1 aligns across 12 bases. This CDR3 contains 15 residues. Per the germline V gene, CDR1 is SGHRS and CDR2 is YFSETQ. V shed 3 bases and J 4 bases; nucleotides not matched to a gene: 4. CDR3: CASSSGTGGGETQYF. In nucleotides, the CDR3 is TGCGCCAGCAGCTCCGGGACAGGGGGCGGAGAGACCCAGTACTTC.

The chain combines TRBV30 with TRBJ2-7; D unclear. Germline lookup yields CDR1 GTSNPN and CDR2 SVGIG (reference sequence). This CDR3 is built from 14 residues. With 0 bases removed from V and 5 bases from J, the gap between germline ends came to 14 bases. As DNA, the CDR3 is TGTGCCTGGAGTGTAATGTGGGGTATGGACGAGCAGTACTTC. Protein product: CAWSVMWGMDEQYF.

This chain uses TRBV7-2 with TRBJ1-5; 9 bases line up with TRBD1. Germline V gene sequence: CDR1 SGHTA, CDR2 FQGNSA. V shed 5 bases, J shed 6 bases, and the junction held 8 bases outside the gene matches. This CDR3 has 15 amino acids. CDR3 DNA sequence: TGTGCCAGCAGCCTCACAGGGGGCGGGGGTCAGCCCCAGCATTTT. Translated: CASSLTGGGGQPQHF.